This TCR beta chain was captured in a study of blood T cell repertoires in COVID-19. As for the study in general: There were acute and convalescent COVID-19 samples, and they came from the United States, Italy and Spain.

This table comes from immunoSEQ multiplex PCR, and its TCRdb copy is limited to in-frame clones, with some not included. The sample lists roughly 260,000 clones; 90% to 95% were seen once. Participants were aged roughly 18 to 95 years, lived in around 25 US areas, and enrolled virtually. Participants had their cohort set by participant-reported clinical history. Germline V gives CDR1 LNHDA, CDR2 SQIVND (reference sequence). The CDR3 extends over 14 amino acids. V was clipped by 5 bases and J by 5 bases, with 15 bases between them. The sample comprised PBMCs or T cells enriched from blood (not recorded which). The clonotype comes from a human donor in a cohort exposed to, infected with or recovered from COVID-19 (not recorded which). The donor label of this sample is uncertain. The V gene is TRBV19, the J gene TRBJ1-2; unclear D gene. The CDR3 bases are TGTGCCAGTAGTCTAAACAGTAGAAAGTATGGCTACACCTTC. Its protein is CASSLNSRKYGYTF.